The entry below describes one T cell receptor beta chain. Its antigen is undetermined. The data were taken from a study of OX40 agonist ivuxolimab in advanced cancers. Study at large: People who had prior anti-PD-1, anti-PD-L1 or anti-CTLA-4 therapy could take part, and around 40% had some. Study-level results: Certain nonresponders likewise exhibited a low normalized T-cell clonal expansion. CD8+ T cells averaged more expanded clones than CD4+.

Clones were sequenced by immunoSEQ multiplex PCR, and TCRdb holds only the in-frame ones, with some missing. The data show about 67,000 clones, more than 75% seen once. The TCR comes from an adult with an advanced solid tumor such as melanoma, head and neck, liver or kidney cancer. The sample was CD4+ or CD8+ T cells sorted from blood, taken in a trial of the OX40 agonist ivuxolimab.

The DNA for the CDR3 is TGTGCCAGCAGGGCCGGGACTAGCGGGGGGCGAGGGTACTTC. Residues: CASRAGTSGGRGYF. The chain joins TRBV2 to TRBJ2-7; 15 nucleotides agree with TRBD2. From germline, CDR1 is SNHLY and CDR2 FYNNEI. With V trimmed by 6 bases and J by 12 bases, 9 bases remained unmatched. The CDR3 covers 14 residues.